This T cell receptor (beta chain) was retrieved from a study of tumor-infiltrating lymphocytes in primary liver carcinoma. About the study: In every tissue type, samples returned a similar yield of roughly 3.65 to 7.5 million productive TCRbeta reads.

Co-extraction of both nucleic acids (RNA and DNA) used about 19-33 mg of unsorted bulk tissue. Surgical resection treated primary liver carcinoma in the patients. The germline CDR1 and CDR2 sequences are DFQATT and SNEGSKA (reference sequence). The CDR3 has 10 amino acids. V was trimmed by 6 bases and J by 13 bases, leaving 13 bases between them. This clonotype was detected many times. Synthesis of TCR beta cDNA was carried out from 450 to 650 ng total RNA with a constant-region primer. Sequencing libraries for TCR beta derived from three nested multiplex PCR rounds that used slightly modified ARM-PCR. The first two PCR rounds used TRBV1-TRBV30 primers with a Cbeta primer, nine to ten cycles each. Each CDR3 protein gets one entry after TCRdb re-called the multiplex PCR reads with MiXCR. The sample includes 25,000 or so distinct CDR3 sequences, 75% to 80% of them seen just once.

Sequencing was performed on liver tumor tissue from sampling region 5. Subset of the sample: tumor region T5, tumor centre. The chain couples TRBV20-1 to TRBJ2-1; no firm D call. This receptor was obtained from a woman aged 25 to 39 with primary liver carcinoma and hepatitis B virus infection. The CDR3 DNA follows: TGCAGTGCATATATTCGTACACAGTTCTTC. Encoded protein: CSAYIRTQFF.